Below are 5 T cell receptor beta chains sequenced from a single sample in a study of control samples from healthy donors and cancer patients. TCRdb's table, derived via immunoSEQ multiplex PCR, lists solely in-frame clones and lacks some. The sample lists over 10,000 clones, just under 95% occurring once. Sequencing was performed on PBMCs. The origin of the receptors is a man older than 75 with lung cancer.

The chain couples TRBV5-8 to TRBJ2-7, with 12 positions matching TRBD2. The CDR3 covers 15 residues. Germline values: CDR1 SGHTS, CDR2 YDEGEE. V gave up 4 bases and J gave up 3 bases; unmatched junction bases: 5. CDR3 protein: CASSAPSGGVYEQYF. The CDR3 DNA reads as TGTGCCAGCAGCGCGCCTAGCGGGGGGGTCTACGAGCAGTACTTC. The whole variable domain, remainder taken from reference TRBV5-8 and TRBJ2-7, is EAGVTQSPTHLIKTRGQQATLRCSPISGHTSVYWYQQALGLGLQFLLWYDEGEERNRGNFPPRFSGRQFPNYSSELNVNALELEDSALYLCASSAPSGGVYEQYFGPGTRLTVT.

The chain links TRBV7-8 to TRBJ1-4; TRBD1 matches 9 bases. From germline, CDR1 is SGHVS and CDR2 FQNEAQ. This CDR3 is 16 amino acids long. V lost 3 bases to trimming and J lost 7 bases; unmatched junction nucleotides: 9. CDR3 nucleotide sequence: TGTGCCAGCAGCTTGTTCCCGGGACAGGGTCGTGAAAAACTGTTTTTT. This sequence encodes CASSLFPGQGREKLFF.

The rearrangement uses TRBV4-1 and TRBJ1-2, with D hard to call. CDR1 and CDR2 from the germline V gene are MGHRA and YSYEKL. The V end was cut by 2 bases, the J end by 4 bases, with 11 bases between. There are 14 residues in the CDR3. The CDR3 sequence is CASSQNWQSYGYTF. The CDR3 DNA is TGCGCCAGCAGCCAAAACTGGCAGAGCTATGGCTACACCTTC.

The chain carries TRBV5-1 and TRBJ2-3, with 7 bases aligning to TRBD1. V was clipped by 3 bases and J by 3 bases; unmatched bases: 7. CDR3 size: 15 residues. Germline CDR1 and CDR2: SGHRS and YFSETQ. CDR3 region: CASSSTGTETDTQYF. DNA of the CDR3: TGCGCCAGCAGCTCTACCGGGACAGAAACAGATACGCAGTATTTT.

The chain carries TRBV7-3 and TRBJ1-2; D perhaps matches TRBD1 (5 bases). The V end was cut by 4 bases, the J end by 1 base, with 10 bases between. CDR1 is SGHTA, CDR2 FQGTGA, per germline. The CDR3 consists of 14 residues. The CDR3 nucleotides are TGTGCCAGCAGCTCGGGACCCCTTAACTATGGCTACACCTTC. This codes for CASSSGPLNYGYTF.